A single TCR beta chain is shown here with its context. This sample is drawn from a study of T cell changes during pregnancy in multiple sclerosis. The CDR3 consists of 16 residues. Trimming took 0 bases from V and 3 from J; bases not matched to a gene: 4. Germline V lookup: CDR1 KGHSH, CDR2 LQKENI. The method was immunoSEQ multiplex PCR; TCRdb's version includes in-frame clones alone and lacks a portion of them. This table holds about 100,000 clones, approximately 94% found once. The TCR sequence derives from a female donor with multiple sclerosis, enrolled in a pregnancy study. This chain links TRBV18 with TRBJ2-7; 11 bases are a match to TRBD2. Source: peripheral blood, taken after pregnancy. CDR3 in DNA: TGTGCCAGCTCACCACCCAATCTAGCGGGAGGCTACGAGCAGTACTTC. Protein: CASSPPNLAGGYEQYF.